This T cell receptor beta chain stems from a study of human versus mouse CDR3 diversity and MHC coevolution. This clone showed up just once. The data were produced by immunoSEQ multiplex PCR, yet TCRdb's version contains in-frame clones alone and is incomplete. The sample consists of about 83,000 clones, roughly 90% of them appearing once. V lost 0 bases to trimming and J lost 4 bases, with 13 bases between them. CDR1 and CDR2 from the germline V gene are GTSNPN and SVGIG (reference sequence). The CDR3 runs 15 residues. This chain links TRBV30 with TRBJ2-1; D not resolved. The clonotype was recovered from a person between 30 and 69 years old in good health. Input material: naive CD4+ T cells from blood. The subset denotes: CD45RO-negative CD62L-positive naive CD4 T cells. CDR3 sequence reads: CAWSVSGSPYNEQFF. The DNA for the CDR3 is TGTGCCTGGAGTGTCTCAGGCTCTCCGTACAATGAGCAGTTCTTC.